Listed below are T cell receptor beta chains from one sample, sequenced in a study of T cells in lung cancer brain metastases. The table came from immunoSEQ multiplex PCR; TCRdb's copy has only in-frame clones and leaves some out. The sample carries some 2,000 clones, just under 95% recorded once. The source material was tumor tissue from the primary lung tumor. The receptors derive from a woman in her twenties or thirties with non-small cell lung cancer. Each CDR3 is given with its conserved first and last residue. Fields, in order: V gene, D gene, clone size, J gene, CDR3 DNA, CDR3 protein. The D gene is left open where the match is weak. Only part of the rows carry a size: once, few, many, or a class if the clone is expanded.

v_call: TRBV6-1
d_call: TRBD2
clone_size: .
j_call: TRBJ2-7
cdr3_nt: TGTGCCAGCGAGGTTTCGGCTAGCGGGTCGGAGGAGCAGTACTTC
cdr3_aa: CASEVSASGSEEQYF

v_call: TRBV5-1
d_call: .
clone_size: .
j_call: TRBJ2-1
cdr3_nt: TGCGCCAGCAGCTCCGGCTGGAGCTCCTACAATGAGCAGTTCTTC
cdr3_aa: CASSSGWSSYNEQFF

v_call: TRBV7-9
d_call: .
clone_size: .
j_call: TRBJ2-5
cdr3_nt: TGTGCCAGCAGCACAGAGGGCGGCCAGAAGACCCAGTACTTC
cdr3_aa: CASSTEGGQKTQYF

v_call: TRBV18
d_call: .
clone_size: .
j_call: TRBJ2-5
cdr3_nt: TGTGACAGCTCACCACCGGCCAGCCAAGAGACCCAGTACTTC
cdr3_aa: CDSSPPASQETQYF

v_call: TRBV30
d_call: .
clone_size: .
j_call: TRBJ1-1
cdr3_nt: TGTGCCTGGACCGGGGGGGCCCCAACTGAAGCTTTCTTT
cdr3_aa: CAWTGGAPTEAFF

v_call: TRBV5-1
d_call: TRBD1
clone_size: few
j_call: TRBJ1-5
cdr3_nt: TGCGCCAGCAGCTTGGATCCGGGACAGTCTAGCAATCAGCCCCAGCATTTT
cdr3_aa: CASSLDPGQSSNQPQHF

v_call: TRBV5-5
d_call: .
clone_size: once
j_call: TRBJ1-2
cdr3_nt: TGTGCCATCCAGGAAGACTATGGCTACACCTTC
cdr3_aa: CAIQEDYGYTF

v_call: TRBV4-3
d_call: TRBD2
clone_size: .
j_call: TRBJ2-1
cdr3_nt: TGCGCCAGCAGCCAAGATGAGCGGGAAATTTACAATGAGCAGTTCTTC
cdr3_aa: CASSQDEREIYNEQFF

v_call: TRBV28
d_call: .
clone_size: .
j_call: TRBJ1-4
cdr3_nt: TGTGCCAGCAGTGGGATAGGGCAACCCAGTGGACTGTTTTTT
cdr3_aa: CASSGIGQPSGLFF

v_call: TRBV5-1
d_call: .
clone_size: .
j_call: TRBJ2-1
cdr3_nt: TGCGCCAGCAGGCTAGCCGAAACCTACAATGAGCAGTTCTTC
cdr3_aa: CASRLAETYNEQFF

v_call: TRBV28
d_call: .
clone_size: .
j_call: TRBJ2-1
cdr3_nt: TGTGCCAGCAGTTTGAATGAGCAGTTCTTC
cdr3_aa: CASSLNEQFF

v_call: TRBV7-2
d_call: .
clone_size: .
j_call: TRBJ2-3
cdr3_nt: TGTGCCAGCAGCTTAGTCCCCAGTCCTAGCACAGATACGCAGTATTTT
cdr3_aa: CASSLVPSPSTDTQYF